This TCR beta chain is drawn from a study of molecular identifiers for immune sequencing clone quantification. Overall study context: In replicates, RNA taken from roughly 18,000 or 92,000 naive CD8 cells was divided five ways, and four portions underwent sequencing.

Naive CD8 T cells, phenotype CD8+CD4-CCR7+CD45RA+, were sorted. General study findings and limits: Sizes of highly expanded clones could be underestimated through identical TCRs sharing a barcode. Effector cells kept over 97% of their molecules in clones above 20 RNA copies, while naive cells kept under 1% there.

With respect to this clonotype: The antigen is unknown.

TCRdb itself ran the PCR reads through MiXCR, one entry per CDR3 protein. The sample gives tens of thousands of distinct CDR3 sequences, about a fifth of which show up once; roughly 7.7% is in the top ten. The sequenced material came from naive CD8+ T cells from blood, with Jurkat cell RNA spiked in. The subset: FACS-sorted CD8+CD4-CCR7+CD45RA+ naive T cells. The clonotype originates from a human donor in good health. Some libraries in this study had Jurkat cell RNA spiked in.

CDR3 amino acids: CASSSWEPTGELFF. The CDR3 coding sequence is TGTGCCAGCAGCTCCTGGGAGCCCACCGGGGAGCTGTTTTTT. The chain is built from TRBV7-6 and TRBJ2-2; possibly TRBD2 for D (5 bases). CDR1 is SGHVS and CDR2 is FNYEAQ in the germline V gene. Trimming removed 4 bases from V and 4 bases from J, with 10 bases in between. The CDR3 runs 14 residues.